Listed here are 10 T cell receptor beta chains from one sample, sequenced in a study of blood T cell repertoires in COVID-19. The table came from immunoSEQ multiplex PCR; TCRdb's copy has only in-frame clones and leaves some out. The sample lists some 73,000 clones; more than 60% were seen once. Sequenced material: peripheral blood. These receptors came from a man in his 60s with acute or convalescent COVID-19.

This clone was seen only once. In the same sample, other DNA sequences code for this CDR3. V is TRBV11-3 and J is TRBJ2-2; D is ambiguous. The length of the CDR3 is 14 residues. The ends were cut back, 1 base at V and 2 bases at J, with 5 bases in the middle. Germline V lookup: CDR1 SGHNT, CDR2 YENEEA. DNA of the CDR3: TGTGCCAGCAGCTTAGTGGCAAACACCGGGGAGCTGTTTTTT. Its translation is CASSLVANTGELFF. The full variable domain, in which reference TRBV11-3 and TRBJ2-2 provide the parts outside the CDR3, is EAGVVQSPRYKIIEKKQPVAFWCNPISGHNTLYWYLQNLGQGPELLIRYENEEAVDDSQLPKDRFSAERLKGVDSTLKIQPAELGDSAVYLCASSLVANTGELFFGEGSRLTVL.

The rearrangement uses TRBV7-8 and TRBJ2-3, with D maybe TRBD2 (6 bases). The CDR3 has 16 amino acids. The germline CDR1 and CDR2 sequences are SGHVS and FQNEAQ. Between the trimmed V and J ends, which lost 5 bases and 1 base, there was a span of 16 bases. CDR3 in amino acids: CASSPMGGRGTDTQYF. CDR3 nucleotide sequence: TGTGCCAGCAGCCCTATGGGGGGTAGGGGCACAGATACGCAGTATTTT.

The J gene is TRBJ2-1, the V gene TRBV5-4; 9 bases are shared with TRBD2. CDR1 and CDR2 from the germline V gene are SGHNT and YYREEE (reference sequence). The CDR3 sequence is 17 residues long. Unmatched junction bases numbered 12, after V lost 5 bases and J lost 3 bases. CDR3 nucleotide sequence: TGTGCCAGCAGTGGCGGAGCGGGAGGAACGGGCTACAATGAGCAGTTCTTC. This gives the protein CASSGGAGGTGYNEQFF.

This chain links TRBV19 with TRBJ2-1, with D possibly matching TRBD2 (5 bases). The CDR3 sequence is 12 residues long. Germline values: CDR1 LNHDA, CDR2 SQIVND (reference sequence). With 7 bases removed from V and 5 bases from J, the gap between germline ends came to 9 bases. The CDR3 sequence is CASISGNNEQFF. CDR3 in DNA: TGTGCCAGTATCAGCGGAAACAATGAGCAGTTCTTC.

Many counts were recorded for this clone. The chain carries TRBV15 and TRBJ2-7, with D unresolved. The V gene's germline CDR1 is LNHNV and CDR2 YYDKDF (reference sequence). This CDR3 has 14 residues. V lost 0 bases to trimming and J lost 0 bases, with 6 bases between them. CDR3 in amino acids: CATSRDVNSYEQYF. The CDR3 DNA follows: TGTGCCACCAGCAGAGACGTAAACTCCTACGAGCAGTACTTC.

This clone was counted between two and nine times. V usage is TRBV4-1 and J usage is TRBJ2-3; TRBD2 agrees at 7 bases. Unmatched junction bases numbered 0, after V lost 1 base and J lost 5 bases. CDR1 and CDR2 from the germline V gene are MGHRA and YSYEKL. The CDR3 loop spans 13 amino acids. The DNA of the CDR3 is TGCGCCAGCAGCCAAGGGGAGGGAGATACGCAGTATTTT. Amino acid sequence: CASSQGEGDTQYF.

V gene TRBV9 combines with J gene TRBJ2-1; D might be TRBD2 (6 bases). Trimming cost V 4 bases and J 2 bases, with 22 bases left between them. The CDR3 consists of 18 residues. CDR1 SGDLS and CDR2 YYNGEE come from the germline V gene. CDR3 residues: CASSQRSSPSVTYNEQFF. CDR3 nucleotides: TGTGCCAGCAGCCAGCGTAGTAGTCCTAGCGTGACCTACAATGAGCAGTTCTTC.

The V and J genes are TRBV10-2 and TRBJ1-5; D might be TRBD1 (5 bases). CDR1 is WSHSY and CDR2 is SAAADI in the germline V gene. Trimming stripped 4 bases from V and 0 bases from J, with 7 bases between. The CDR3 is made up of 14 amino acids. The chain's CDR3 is CASSVGVSNQPQHF. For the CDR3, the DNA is TGCGCCAGCAGTGTAGGGGTTAGCAATCAGCCCCAGCATTTT.

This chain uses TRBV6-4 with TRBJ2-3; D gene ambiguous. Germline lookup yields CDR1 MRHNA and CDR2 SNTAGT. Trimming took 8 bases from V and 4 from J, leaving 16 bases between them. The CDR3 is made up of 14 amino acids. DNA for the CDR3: TGTGCCAGCTCCCAAGACTCTCTCTCAGATACGCAGTATTTT. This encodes CASSQDSLSDTQYF.

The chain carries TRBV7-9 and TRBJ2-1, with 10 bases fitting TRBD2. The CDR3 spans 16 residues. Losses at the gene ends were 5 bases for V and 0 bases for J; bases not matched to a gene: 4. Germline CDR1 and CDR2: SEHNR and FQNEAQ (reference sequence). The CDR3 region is CASSHLAGGSYNEQFF. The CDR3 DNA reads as TGTGCCAGCAGCCATTTAGCGGGGGGCTCCTACAATGAGCAGTTCTTC.